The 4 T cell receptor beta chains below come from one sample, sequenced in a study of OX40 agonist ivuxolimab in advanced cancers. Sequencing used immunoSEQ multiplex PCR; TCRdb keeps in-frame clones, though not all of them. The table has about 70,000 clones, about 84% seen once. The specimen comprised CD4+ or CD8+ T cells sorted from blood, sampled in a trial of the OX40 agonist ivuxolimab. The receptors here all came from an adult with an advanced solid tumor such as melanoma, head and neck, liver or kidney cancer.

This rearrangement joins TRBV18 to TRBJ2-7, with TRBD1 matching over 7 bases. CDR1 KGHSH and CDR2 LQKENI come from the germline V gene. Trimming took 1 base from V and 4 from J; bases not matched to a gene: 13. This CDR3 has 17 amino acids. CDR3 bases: TGTGCCAGCTCACCACTTATGCCGCTGGCAGGGGGTTACGAGCAGTACTTC. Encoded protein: CASSPLMPLAGGYEQYF.

This CDR3 is CATSRELGGAETQYF. The CDR3 coding sequence is TGTGCCACCAGCAGAGAATTGGGGGGCGCGGAGACCCAGTACTTC. The genes are TRBV15 and TRBJ2-5; D is tentatively TRBD1 or TRBD2 (6 bases each). V lost 0 bases, J lost 5 bases, and 13 bases lay in between. From germline, CDR1 is LNHNV and CDR2 YYDKDF (reference sequence). The CDR3 extends over 15 amino acids.

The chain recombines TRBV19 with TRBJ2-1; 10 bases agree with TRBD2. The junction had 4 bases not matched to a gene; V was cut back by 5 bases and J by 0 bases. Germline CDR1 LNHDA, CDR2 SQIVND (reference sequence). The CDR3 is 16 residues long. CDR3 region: CASSSSGGASYNEQFF. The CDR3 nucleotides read TGTGCCAGTAGTTCAAGCGGGGGGGCCTCCTACAATGAGCAGTTCTTC.

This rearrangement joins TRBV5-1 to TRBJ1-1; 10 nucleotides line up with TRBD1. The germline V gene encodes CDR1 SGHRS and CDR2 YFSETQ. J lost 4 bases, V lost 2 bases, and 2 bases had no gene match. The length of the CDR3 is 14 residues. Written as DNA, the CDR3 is TGCGCCAGCAGCTTCGGACAGGGGGGCACTGAAGCTTTCTTT. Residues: CASSFGQGGTEAFF. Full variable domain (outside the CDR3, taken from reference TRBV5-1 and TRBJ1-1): KAGVTQTPRYLIKTRGQQVTLSCSPISGHRSVSWYQQTPGQGLQFLFEYFSETQRNKGNFPGRFSGRQFSNSRSEMNVSTLELGDSALYLCASSFGQGGTEAFFGQGTRLTVV.